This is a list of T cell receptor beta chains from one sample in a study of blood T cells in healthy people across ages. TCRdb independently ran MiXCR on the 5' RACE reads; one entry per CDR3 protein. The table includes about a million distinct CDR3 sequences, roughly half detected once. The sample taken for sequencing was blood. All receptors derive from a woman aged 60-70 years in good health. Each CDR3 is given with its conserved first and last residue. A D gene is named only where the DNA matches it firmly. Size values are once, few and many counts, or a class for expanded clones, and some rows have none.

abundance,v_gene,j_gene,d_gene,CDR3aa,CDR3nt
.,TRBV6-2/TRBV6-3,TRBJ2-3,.,CASSSFRGPRTDTQYF,TGTGCCAGCAGTAGCTTCCGGGGCCCCCGCACAGATACGCAGTATTTT
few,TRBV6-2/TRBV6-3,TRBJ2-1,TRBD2,CASSSYLAETYEQFF,TGTGCCAGCAGTTCCTATCTAGCGGAGACCTATGAGCAGTTCTTC
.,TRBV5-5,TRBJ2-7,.,CASSFRQISYEQYF,TGTGCCAGCAGCTTTAGACAGATTTCCTACGAGCAGTACTTC
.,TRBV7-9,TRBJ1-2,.,CASSPGYTF,TGTGCCAGCAGCCCCGGCTACACCTTC
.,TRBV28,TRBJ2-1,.,CASSTALLYNEQFF,TGTGCCAGCAGTACGGCTCTTTTATACAATGAGCAGTTCTTC
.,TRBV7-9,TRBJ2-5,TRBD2,CASSWRTSDGETQYF,TGTGCCAGCAGCTGGCGGACTAGCGACGGAGAGACCCAGTACTTC
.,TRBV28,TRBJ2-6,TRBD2,CATDTRTSGVGGANVLTF,TGTGCCACCGATACGAGGACTAGCGGGGTTGGTGGGGCCAACGTCCTGACTTTC
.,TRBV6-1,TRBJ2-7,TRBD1,CALRGQGGEQYF,TGTGCCCTTCGGGGACAGGGCGGGGAGCAGTACTTC
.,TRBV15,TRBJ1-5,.,CATTNRLPNQPQHF,TGTGCCACCACGAACCGTCTACCCAATCAGCCCCAGCATTTT
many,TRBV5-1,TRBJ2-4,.,CASYREPENIQYF,TGCGCCAGCTACAGGGAGCCAGAAAACATTCAGTACTTC
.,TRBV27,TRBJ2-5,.,CASKRDYQETQYF,TGTGCCAGTAAACGGGACTACCAAGAGACCCAGTACTTC
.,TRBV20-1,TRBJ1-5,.,CSAPSGSRGVGQPQHF,TGCAGTGCCCCCTCGGGTTCACGGGGGGTTGGACAGCCCCAGCATTTT
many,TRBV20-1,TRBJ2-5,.,CSARGGGETQYF,TGCAGTGCTAGAGGGGGAGGAGAGACCCAGTACTTC
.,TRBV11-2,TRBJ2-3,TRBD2,CASSLRLAQPDTQYF,TGTGCCAGCAGCTTACGACTAGCTCAGCCAGATACGCAGTATTTT
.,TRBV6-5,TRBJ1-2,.,CASGTNQGSVGYTF,TGTGCCAGCGGGACCAATCAGGGGAGCGTTGGCTACACCTTC
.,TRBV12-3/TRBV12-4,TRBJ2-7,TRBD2,CASSFVRLAGVSYEQYF,TGTGCCAGCAGTTTTGTTCGTCTAGCGGGAGTTTCTTACGAGCAGTACTTC
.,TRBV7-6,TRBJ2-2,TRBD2,CASSSRLAGDGTGELFF,TGTGCCAGCAGCTCTCGACTAGCGGGAGACGGCACCGGGGAGCTGTTTTTT
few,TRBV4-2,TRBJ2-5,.,CASSQERLGGTQYF,TGTGCCAGCAGCCAAGAAAGACTAGGCGGGACCCAGTACTTC
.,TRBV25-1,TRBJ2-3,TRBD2,CASSEKSGSAQYF,TGTGCCAGCAGTGAGAAAAGCGGGAGTGCGCAGTATTTT
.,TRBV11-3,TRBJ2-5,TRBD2,CASSLGTSGIYNEQYF,TGTGCCAGCAGCTTAGGGACTAGCGGGATTTACAATGAGCAGTACTTC
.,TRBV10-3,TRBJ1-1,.,CAIVSSGASDGEAFF,TGTGCCATCGTTTCATCCGGGGCCTCCGATGGTGAAGCTTTCTTT
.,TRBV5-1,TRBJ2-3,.,CASSRRQPSTDTQYF,TGCGCCAGCAGCAGGAGACAGCCGAGCACAGATACGCAGTATTTT
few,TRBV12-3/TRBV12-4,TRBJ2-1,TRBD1,CASSLRDRGYEQFF,TGTGCCAGCAGTTTAAGGGACAGGGGATATGAGCAGTTCTTC
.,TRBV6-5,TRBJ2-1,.,CASRFQGGTQFF,TGTGCCAGCAGATTCCAGGGGGGAACCCAGTTCTTC
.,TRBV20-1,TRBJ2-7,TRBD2,CSASGRAVDEQYF,TGCAGTGCTAGCGGGAGGGCCGTAGATGAGCAGTACTTC
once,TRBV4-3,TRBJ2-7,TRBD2,CASSQVPAGGPSYEQYF,TGCGCCAGCAGCCAAGTGCCAGCGGGAGGGCCCTCCTACGAGCAGTACTTC
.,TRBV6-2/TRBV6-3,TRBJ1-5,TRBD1,CASSYGGGAGQPQHF,TGTGCCAGCAGTTACGGAGGGGGCGCGGGTCAGCCCCAGCATTTT
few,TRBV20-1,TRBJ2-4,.,CSAMGTLAKNIQYF,TGCAGTGCTATGGGGACTTTAGCCAAAAACATTCAGTACTTC
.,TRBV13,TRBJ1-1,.,CASSLPGAPEAFF,TGTGCCAGCAGCCTACCAGGCGCCCCTGAAGCTTTCTTT
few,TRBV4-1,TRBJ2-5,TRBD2,CASSRRLAGVQETQYF,TGCGCCAGCAGCCGTCGACTAGCGGGAGTTCAAGAGACCCAGTACTTC
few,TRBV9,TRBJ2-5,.,CASSPQPGRETQYF,TGTGCCAGCAGCCCCCAACCAGGGAGAGAGACCCAGTACTTC
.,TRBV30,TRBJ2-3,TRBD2,CAWRASGSMYTQYF,TGTGCCTGGAGGGCTAGCGGGAGTATGTATACGCAGTATTTT
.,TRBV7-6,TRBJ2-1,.,CASSIPGFTEQFF,TGTGCCAGCAGCATACCGGGATTCACTGAGCAGTTCTTC
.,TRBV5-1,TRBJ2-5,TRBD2,CASSLGETSGSNEQYF,TGCGCCAGCAGCTTGGGGGAGACTAGCGGGAGTAATGAGCAGTACTTC
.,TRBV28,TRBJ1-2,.,CASLGGRVGYYGYTF,TGTGCCAGCTTGGGGGGTAGGGTTGGGTACTATGGCTACACCTTC
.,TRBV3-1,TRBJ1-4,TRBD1,CAGSRDRVGKLFF,TGTGCCGGCAGCCGGGACAGGGTAGGAAAACTGTTTTTT
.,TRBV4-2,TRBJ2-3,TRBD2,CASSQAGTSGGMDTQYF,TGTGCCAGCAGCCAAGCCGGGACTAGCGGGGGGATGGATACGCAGTATTTT